The entry that follows covers one TCR beta chain sequence. Its specificity is unknown. This record belongs to a study of blood T cells in healthy people across ages. Whole-study findings and limits: When one million T cells were used, diversity estimates were thought to be underestimates. Strong correlation existed between TCR beta diversity and naive T cell percentage.

This CDR3 comprises 14 residues. Germline V lookup: CDR1 MNHEY, CDR2 SVGAGI. V lost 6 bases and J 0 bases, leaving 11 bases between the germline ends. Then a second PCR, running about 6 to 11 cycles, was carried out with a sample-barcoded 5' primer and a J-beta primer mix. A template-switch adaptor that had 12 random nucleotides put a tag on each cDNA molecule. TCRdb reprocessed the 5' RACE reads via MiXCR and lists one record per CDR3 protein. The table shows some 760,000 distinct CDR3 sequences, with 20% to 25% occurring only once. The data also belong to a second study, concerning T cells of mothers and their children. That study reports: Samples came from three healthy Caucasian mothers and their six children.

The rearrangement joins TRBV6-5 to TRBJ1-1; possibly TRBD1 for D (5 bases). The sample consisted of blood. The source of this sequence is a boy between 10 and 17 years old in good health. CDR3 DNA: TGTGCCAGCAGCATAGGAGGGGTGAACACTGAAGCTTTCTTT. Its protein is CASSIGGVNTEAFF.